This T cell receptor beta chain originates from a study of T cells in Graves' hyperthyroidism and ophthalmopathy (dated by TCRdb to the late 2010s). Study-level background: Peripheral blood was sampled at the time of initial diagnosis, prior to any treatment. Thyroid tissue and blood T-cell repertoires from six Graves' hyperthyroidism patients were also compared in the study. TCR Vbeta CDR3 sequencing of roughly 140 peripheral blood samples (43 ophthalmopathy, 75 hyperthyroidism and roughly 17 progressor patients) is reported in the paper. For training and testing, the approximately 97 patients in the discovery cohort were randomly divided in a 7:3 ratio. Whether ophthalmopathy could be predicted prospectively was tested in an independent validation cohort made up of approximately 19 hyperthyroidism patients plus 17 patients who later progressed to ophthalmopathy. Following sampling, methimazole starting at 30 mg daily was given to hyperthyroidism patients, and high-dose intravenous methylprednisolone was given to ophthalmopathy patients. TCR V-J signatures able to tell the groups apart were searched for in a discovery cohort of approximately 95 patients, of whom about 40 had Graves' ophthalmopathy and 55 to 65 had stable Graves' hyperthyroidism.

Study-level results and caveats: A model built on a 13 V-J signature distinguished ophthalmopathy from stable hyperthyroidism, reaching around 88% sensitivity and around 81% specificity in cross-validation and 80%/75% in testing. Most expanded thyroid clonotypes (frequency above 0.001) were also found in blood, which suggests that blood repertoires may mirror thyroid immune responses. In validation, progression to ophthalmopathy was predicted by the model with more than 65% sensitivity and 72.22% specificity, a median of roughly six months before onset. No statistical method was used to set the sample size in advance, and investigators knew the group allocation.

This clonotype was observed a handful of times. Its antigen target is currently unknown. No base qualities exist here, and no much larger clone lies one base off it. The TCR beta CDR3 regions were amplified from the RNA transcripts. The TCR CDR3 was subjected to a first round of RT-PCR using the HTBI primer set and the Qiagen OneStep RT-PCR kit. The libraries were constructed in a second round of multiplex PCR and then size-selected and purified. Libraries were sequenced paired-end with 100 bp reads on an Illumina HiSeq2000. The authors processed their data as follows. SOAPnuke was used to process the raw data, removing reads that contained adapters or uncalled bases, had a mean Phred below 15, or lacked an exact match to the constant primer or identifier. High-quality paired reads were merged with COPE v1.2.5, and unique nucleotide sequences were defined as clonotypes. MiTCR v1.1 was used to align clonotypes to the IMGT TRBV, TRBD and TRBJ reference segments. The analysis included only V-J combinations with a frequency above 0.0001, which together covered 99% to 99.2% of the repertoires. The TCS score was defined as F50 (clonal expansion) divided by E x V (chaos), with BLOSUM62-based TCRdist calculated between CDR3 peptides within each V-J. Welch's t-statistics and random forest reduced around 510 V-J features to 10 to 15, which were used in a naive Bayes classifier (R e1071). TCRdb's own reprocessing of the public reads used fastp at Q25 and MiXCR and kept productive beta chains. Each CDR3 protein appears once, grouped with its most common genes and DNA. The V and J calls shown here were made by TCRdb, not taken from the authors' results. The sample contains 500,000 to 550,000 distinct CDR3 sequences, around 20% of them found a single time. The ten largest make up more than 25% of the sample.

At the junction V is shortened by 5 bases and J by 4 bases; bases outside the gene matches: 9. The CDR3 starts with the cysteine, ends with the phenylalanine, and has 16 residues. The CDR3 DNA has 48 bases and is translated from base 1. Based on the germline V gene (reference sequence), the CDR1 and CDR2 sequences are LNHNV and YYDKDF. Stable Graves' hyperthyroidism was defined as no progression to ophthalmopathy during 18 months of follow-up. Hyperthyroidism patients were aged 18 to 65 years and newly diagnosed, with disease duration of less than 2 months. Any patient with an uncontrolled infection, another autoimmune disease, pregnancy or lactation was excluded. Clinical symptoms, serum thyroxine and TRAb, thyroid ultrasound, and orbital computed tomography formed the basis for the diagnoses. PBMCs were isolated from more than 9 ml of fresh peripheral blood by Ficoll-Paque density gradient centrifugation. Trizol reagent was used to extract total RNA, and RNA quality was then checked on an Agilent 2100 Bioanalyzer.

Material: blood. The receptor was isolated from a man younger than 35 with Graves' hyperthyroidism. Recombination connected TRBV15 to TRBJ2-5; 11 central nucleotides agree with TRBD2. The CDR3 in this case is CATSGFSGGAGETQYF. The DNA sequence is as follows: TGTGCCACCAGCGGTTTTAGCGGGGGGGCCGGAGAGACCCAGTACTTC.